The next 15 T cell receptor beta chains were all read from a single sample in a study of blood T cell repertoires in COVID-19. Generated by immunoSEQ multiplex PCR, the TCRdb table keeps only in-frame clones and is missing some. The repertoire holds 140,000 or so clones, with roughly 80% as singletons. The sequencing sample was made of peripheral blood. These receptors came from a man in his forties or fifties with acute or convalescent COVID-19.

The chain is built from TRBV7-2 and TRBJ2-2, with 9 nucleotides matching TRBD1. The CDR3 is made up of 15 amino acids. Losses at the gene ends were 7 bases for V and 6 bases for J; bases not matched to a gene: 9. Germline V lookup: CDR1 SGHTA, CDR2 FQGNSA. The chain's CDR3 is CASTTTGGVAGELFF. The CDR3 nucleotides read TGTGCCAGCACAACGACAGGGGGAGTAGCCGGGGAGCTGTTTTTT.

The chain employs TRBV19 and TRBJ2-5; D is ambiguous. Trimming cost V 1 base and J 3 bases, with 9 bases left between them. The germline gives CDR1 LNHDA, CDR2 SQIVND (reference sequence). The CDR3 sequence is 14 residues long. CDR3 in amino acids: CASSIGSTEETQYF. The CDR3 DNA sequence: TGTGCCAGTAGTATAGGATCAACGGAAGAGACCCAGTACTTC. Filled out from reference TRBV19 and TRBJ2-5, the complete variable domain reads DGGITQSPKYLFRKEGQNVTLSCEQNLNHDAMYWYRQDPGQGLRLIYYSQIVNDFQKGDIAEGYSVSREKKESFPLTVTSAQKNPTAFYLCASSIGSTEETQYFGPGTRLLVL.

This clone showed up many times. The CDR3 loop is CASSTSKTFHNEQFF. The CDR3 DNA is TGTGCCAGCAGTACAAGTAAGACTTTCCACAATGAGCAGTTCTTC. This chain links TRBV3-1 (or the pseudogene TRBV3-2) with TRBJ2-1; D remains unclear. V was cut by 6 bases and J by 5 bases, with 17 bases left in between. Looked up from germline, CDR1 is LGHDT and CDR2 is YNNKEL (reference sequence). The CDR3 runs to 15 residues.

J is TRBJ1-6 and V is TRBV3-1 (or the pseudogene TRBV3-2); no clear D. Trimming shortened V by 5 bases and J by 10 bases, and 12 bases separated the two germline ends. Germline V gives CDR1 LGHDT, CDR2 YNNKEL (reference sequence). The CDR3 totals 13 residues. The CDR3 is CASSDRGESPLHF. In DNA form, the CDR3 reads TGTGCCAGCAGCGATCGCGGAGAGTCACCCCTCCACTTT.

CDR3 in amino acids: CASSFETEKHGYTF. The CDR3 DNA is TGTGCCAGCAGCTTTGAAACAGAAAAGCATGGCTACACCTTC. The rearrangement joins TRBV7-8 to TRBJ1-2; D is ambiguous. The V end was cut by 3 bases, the J end by 6 bases, with 14 bases between. The CDR3 is 14 amino acids. Germline CDR1 reads SGHVS; CDR2 reads FQNEAQ.

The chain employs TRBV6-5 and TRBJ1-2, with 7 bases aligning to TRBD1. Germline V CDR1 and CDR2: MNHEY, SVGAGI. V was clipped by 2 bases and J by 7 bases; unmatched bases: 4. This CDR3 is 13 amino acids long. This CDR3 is CASSYGTDSGYTF. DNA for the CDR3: TGTGCCAGCAGTTACGGGACAGACTCTGGCTACACCTTC.

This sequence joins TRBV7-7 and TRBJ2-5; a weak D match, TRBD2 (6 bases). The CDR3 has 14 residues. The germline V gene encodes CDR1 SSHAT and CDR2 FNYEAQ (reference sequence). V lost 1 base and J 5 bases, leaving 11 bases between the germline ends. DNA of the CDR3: TGTGCCAGCAGCTTAGGGATGGGGAGGGAGACCCAGTACTTC. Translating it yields CASSLGMGRETQYF. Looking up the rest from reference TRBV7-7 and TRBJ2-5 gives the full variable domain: GAGVSQSPRYKVTKRGQDVTLRCDPISSHATLYWYQQALGQGPEFLTYFNYEAQPDKSGLPSDRFSAERPEGSISTLTIQRTEQRDSAMYRCASSLGMGRETQYFGPGTRLLVL.

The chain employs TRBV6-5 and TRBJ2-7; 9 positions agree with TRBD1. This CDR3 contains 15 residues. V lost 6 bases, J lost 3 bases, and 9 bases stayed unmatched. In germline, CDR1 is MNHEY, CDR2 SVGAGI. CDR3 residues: CASSRSGQGVYEQYF. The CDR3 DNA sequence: TGTGCCAGCAGCCGATCGGGACAGGGAGTCTACGAGCAGTACTTC.

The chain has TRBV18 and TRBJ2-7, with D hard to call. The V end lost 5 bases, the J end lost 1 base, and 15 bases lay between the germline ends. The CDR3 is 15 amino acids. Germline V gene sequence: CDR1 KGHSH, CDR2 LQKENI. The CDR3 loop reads CASSSNRAPSYEQYV. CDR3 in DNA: TGTGCCAGCTCATCAAACAGAGCACCATCCTACGAGCAGTACGTC.

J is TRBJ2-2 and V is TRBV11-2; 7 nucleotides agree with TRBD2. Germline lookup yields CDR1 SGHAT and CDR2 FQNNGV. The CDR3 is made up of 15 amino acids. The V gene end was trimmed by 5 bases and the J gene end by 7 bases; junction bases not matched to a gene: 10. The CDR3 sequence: CASSRRLAGSGELFF. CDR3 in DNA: TGTGCCAGCAGCCGAAGACTAGCCGGGAGCGGGGAGCTGTTTTTT.

The chain's CDR3 is CASSPRQGKNTEAFF. In DNA form, the CDR3 reads TGTGCCAGCAGCCCGAGACAGGGGAAGAACACTGAAGCTTTCTTT. The V call is TRBV13, the J call TRBJ1-1; 8 nucleotides agree with TRBD1. Trimming removed 5 bases from V and 1 base from J; junction bases left unmatched: 6. This CDR3 region has 15 residues. Germline CDR1 is PRHDT and CDR2 is FYEKMQ (reference sequence). The variable domain in full, completed from reference TRBV13 and TRBJ1-1, reads AAGVIQSPRHLIKEKRETATLKCYPIPRHDTVYWYQQGPGQDPQFLISFYEKMQSDKGSIPDRFSAQQFSDYHSELNMSSLELGDSALYFCASSPRQGKNTEAFFGQGTRLTVV.

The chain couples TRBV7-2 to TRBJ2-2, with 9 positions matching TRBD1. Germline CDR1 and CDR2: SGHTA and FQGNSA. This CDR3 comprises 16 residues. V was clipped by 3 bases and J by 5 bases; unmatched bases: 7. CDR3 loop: CASSFGDRVWTGELFF. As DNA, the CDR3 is TGTGCCAGCAGCTTCGGGGACAGGGTTTGGACCGGGGAGCTGTTTTTT.

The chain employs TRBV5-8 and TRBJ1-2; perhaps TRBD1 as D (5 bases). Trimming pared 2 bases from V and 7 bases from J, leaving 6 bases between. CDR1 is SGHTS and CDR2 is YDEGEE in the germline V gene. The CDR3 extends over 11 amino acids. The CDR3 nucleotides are TGTGCCAGCAGCTTCGGGGGTGGCTACACCTTC. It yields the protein CASSFGGGYTF. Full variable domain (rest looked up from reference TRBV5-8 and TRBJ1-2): EAGVTQSPTHLIKTRGQQATLRCSPISGHTSVYWYQQALGLGLQFLLWYDEGEERNRGNFPPRFSGRQFPNYSSELNVNALELEDSALYLCASSFGGGYTFGSGTRLTVV.

The CDR3 loop reads CASSQLLAGGQETQYF. The CDR3 DNA sequence: TGTGCCAGCAGTCAATTACTAGCGGGGGGGCAAGAGACCCAGTACTTC. The chain links TRBV2 to TRBJ2-5; the match to TRBD2 covers 13 bases. V lost 5 bases, J lost 2 bases, and 5 bases stayed unmatched. This CDR3 contains 16 residues. The germline gives CDR1 SNHLY, CDR2 FYNNEI.

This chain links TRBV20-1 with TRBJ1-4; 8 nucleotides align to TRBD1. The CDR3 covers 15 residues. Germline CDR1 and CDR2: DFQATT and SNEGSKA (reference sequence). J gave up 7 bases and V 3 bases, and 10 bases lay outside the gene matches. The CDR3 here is CSASPTGVKSEKLFF. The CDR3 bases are TGCAGTGCTAGTCCGACAGGGGTGAAAAGTGAAAAACTGTTTTTT.